Shown below are 8 T cell receptor beta chains from a single sample sequenced in a study of T-cell reconstitution after alpha-beta-depleted transplantation in children. A TCRbeta library incorporating unique molecular identifiers was prepared. Via MiXCR, TCRdb re-called the PCR reads, giving one row per CDR3 protein. The sample includes some 43,000 distinct CDR3 sequences, 9.2% seen only once; the top ten take 27%. Specimen: PBMCs, mostly from graft donor cells, collected 60 days after TCRalphabeta/CD19-depleted stem cell transplant. The receptors originated from a male patient between 2 and 10 years old who had a stem cell transplant for chronic granulomatous disease, so the T cells may come from the graft donor.

This clonotype was seen ten or more times. The V call is TRBV12-3 or TRBV12-4, the J call TRBJ1-1, with 8 bases identical to TRBD1. V lost 6 bases to trimming and J lost 1 base; unmatched junction nucleotides: 7. The CDR3 sequence is 15 residues long. CDR3 coding DNA: TGTGCCAGCAGCCAGAACAGGGGGGGGAACACTGAAGCTTTCTTT. This translates into CASSQNRGGNTEAFF.

This clonotype has only a few counts. The chain links TRBV2 to TRBJ1-2; 7 positions match TRBD1. The CDR3 extends over 14 amino acids. CDR1 SNHLY and CDR2 FYNNEI come from the germline V gene. V gave up 3 bases and J gave up 4 bases; unmatched junction bases: 5. The CDR3 nucleotides are TGTGCCAGCAGTGACAGGGGGAAAGTCTATGGCTACACCTTC. Translated: CASSDRGKVYGYTF.

This clonotype was seen repeatedly, ten times or more. The gene calls are TRBV7-3 and TRBJ2-7, with 8 bases fitting TRBD1. Germline V gene lookup returns CDR1 SGHTA and CDR2 FQGTGA. This CDR3 region has 14 residues. The V gene end was trimmed by 5 bases and the J gene end by 0 bases; junction bases not matched to a gene: 3. CDR3 sequence: CASSMQGASYEQYF. The CDR3 nucleotides are TGTGCCAGCAGCATGCAGGGGGCCTCCTACGAGCAGTACTTC.

The V and J genes are TRBV20-1 and TRBJ1-1; no firm D call. CDR1 is DFQATT, CDR2 SNEGSKA, per germline (reference sequence). The V end was cut by 6 bases, the J end by 3 bases, with 14 bases between. The CDR3 contains 13 residues. The CDR3 DNA sequence: TGCAGTGCACCGAACCGGTGGTACACTGAAGCTTTCTTT. Protein sequence: CSAPNRWYTEAFF.

This clonotype was seen at least ten times. V gene TRBV7-2 combines with J gene TRBJ2-1, with 13 bases aligning to TRBD2. V trimming: 4 bases; J trimming: 0 bases; junction bases outside the gene matches: 0. The CDR3 loop spans 16 amino acids. CDR1 is SGHTA, CDR2 FQGNSA, per germline. This chain's CDR3 is CASSWTSGSSYNEQFF. The CDR3 DNA sequence: TGTGCCAGCAGCTGGACTAGCGGGAGCTCCTACAATGAGCAGTTCTTC.

This clonotype has more than one count but fewer than ten. This sequence joins TRBV4-3 and TRBJ1-1; 10 positions agree with TRBD1. CDR1 is LGHNA and CDR2 is YSLEER in the germline V gene. CDR3 length: 14 amino acids. V was clipped by 3 bases and J by 11 bases; unmatched bases: 9. CDR3 region: CASSHLDRGRDAFF. The CDR3 DNA reads TGCGCCAGCAGCCACCTGGACAGGGGGAGGGACGCTTTCTTT.

CDR3 sequence (DNA): TGTGCCAGCACCCCTTCCCGACAGGGAGGGAAAGAGACCCAGTACTTC. It specifies CASTPSRQGGKETQYF. The rearrangement joins TRBV7-9 to TRBJ2-5; D may be TRBD1 or TRBD2 (7 bases each). The CDR3 length is 16 residues. The V end was cut by 7 bases, the J end by 3 bases, with 21 bases between. Looked up from germline, CDR1 is SEHNR and CDR2 is FQNEAQ (reference sequence). Filled out from reference TRBV7-9 and TRBJ2-5, the complete variable domain reads DTGVSQNPRHKITKRGQNVTFRCDPISEHNRLYWYRQTLGQGPEFLTYFQNEAQLEKSRLLSDRFSAERPKGSFSTLEIQRTEQGDSAMYLCASTPSRQGGKETQYFGPGTRLLVL.

This clonotype was recorded at least ten times. The rearrangement joins TRBV6-2 or TRBV6-3 to TRBJ2-6; D unresolved. Germline CDR1 MNHEY, CDR2 SVGEGT. Deletions cut 0 bases from V and 0 bases from J, with 3 bases between. The CDR3 is 15 residues long. The CDR3 nucleotides read TGTGCCAGCAGTTACTCCAACTCTGGGGCCAACGTCCTGACTTTC. Translated, it gives CASSYSNSGANVLTF.